These T cell receptor beta chains were read from a single sample in a study of T cell responses to AZD1222 COVID-19 vaccine. TCRdb's table, derived via immunoSEQ multiplex PCR, lists solely in-frame clones and lacks some. The sample has about 130,000 clones; about nine tenths are singletons. Sequencing used peripheral blood, obtained 28 days after the second AZD1222 dose. Receptor source: an adult who received the AZD1222 COVID-19 vaccine. Each CDR3 is given with its conserved first and last residue. D genes are given only for firm matches. Expanded clones are given a class, and other clones once, few, many or no size at all.

v_call,d_call,clone_size,j_call,cdr3_aa,cdr3_nt
TRBV7-2,NA,NA,TRBJ2-3,CASSPTDTQYF,TGTGCCAGCAGCCCCACAGATACGCAGTATTTT
TRBV24-1,TRBD1,NA,TRBJ2-1,CATSDNGQGNHNEQFF,TGTGCCACCAGTGACAACGGACAGGGGAATCACAATGAGCAGTTCTTC
TRBV18,NA,NA,TRBJ2-4,CASTTGEKAKNIQYF,TGTGCCAGCACGACAGGAGAAAAAGCCAAAAACATTCAGTACTTC
TRBV18,NA,NA,TRBJ2-1,CASSPPVNNVRGEQFF,TGTGCCAGCTCACCACCTGTTAATAACGTACGGGGTGAGCAGTTCTTC
TRBV28,NA,once,TRBJ1-2,CASSFFSKGDGYTF,TGTGCCAGCAGTTTTTTTTCCAAGGGGGATGGCTACACCTTC
TRBV11-2,TRBD1,NA,TRBJ1-2,CASSTRQGGYGYTF,TGTGCCAGCAGCACAAGACAGGGGGGCTATGGCTACACCTTC
TRBV19,NA,NA,TRBJ1-5,CASSMVRVYQPQHF,TGTGCCAGTAGTATGGTCAGAGTCTATCAGCCCCAGCATTTT
TRBV27,TRBD2,NA,TRBJ2-2,CASRPGLAGTGELFF,TGTGCCAGCAGGCCGGGACTAGCAGGCACCGGGGAGCTGTTTTTT
TRBV5-8,TRBD2,NA,TRBJ2-1,CASSLVGLAGTNEQFF,TGTGCCAGCAGCTTGGTGGGACTAGCGGGAACCAATGAGCAGTTCTTC
TRBV18,NA,NA,TRBJ1-4,CASSPSAGRSEKLFF,TGTGCCAGCTCACCCTCGGCGGGGCGAAGTGAAAAACTGTTTTTT
TRBV14,TRBD2,NA,TRBJ2-1,CASSQVGLALYNEQFF,TGTGCCAGCAGCCAAGTAGGACTAGCGTTATACAATGAGCAGTTCTTC
TRBV9,NA,NA,TRBJ1-5,CASSQNSEVNQPQHF,TGTGCCAGCAGCCAGAACAGCGAGGTCAATCAGCCCCAGCATTTT
TRBV5-8,NA,NA,TRBJ2-7,CASSRDFTQGQYF,TGTGCCAGCAGCCGGGACTTCACTCAGGGGCAGTACTTC
TRBV11-2,NA,NA,TRBJ1-4,CASSSTGDRDEKLFF,TGTGCCAGCAGCTCCACGGGGGATAGGGATGAAAAACTGTTTTTT
TRBV30,NA,NA,TRBJ2-1,CAWGGSSYNEQFF,TGTGCCTGGGGGGGTAGCTCCTACAATGAGCAGTTCTTC
TRBV25-1,NA,NA,TRBJ2-7,CASSDSSWEQYF,TGTGCCAGCAGTGATTCTTCGTGGGAGCAGTACTTC
TRBV24-1,TRBD2,NA,TRBJ2-7,CATSDRLAGSGEQYF,TGTGCCACCAGTGATCGTCTAGCGGGATCAGGCGAGCAGTACTTC
TRBV5-4,NA,NA,TRBJ2-1,CASSLVAGSYNEQFF,TGTGCCAGCAGCTTGGTGGCGGGCTCCTACAATGAGCAGTTCTTC
TRBV10-2,TRBD2,NA,TRBJ2-6,CASSGTSGVSGANVLTF,TGCGCCAGCTCCGGGACTAGCGGGGTTTCTGGGGCCAACGTCCTGACTTTC
TRBV4-3,TRBD2,NA,TRBJ2-2,CASSQDSGRPPVELFF,TGCGCCAGCAGCCAAGATAGCGGGAGGCCCCCGGTGGAGCTGTTTTTT
TRBV18,TRBD1,few,TRBJ1-1,CASSRGQEVSAFF,TGTGCCAGCTCACGTGGACAGGAGGTGTCGGCTTTCTTT
TRBV6-5,TRBD1,NA,TRBJ2-6,CASNDRGLGANVLTF,TGTGCCAGCAACGACAGGGGGCTTGGGGCCAACGTCCTGACTTTC
TRBV5-1,TRBD1,NA,TRBJ1-2,CASSFGQGSYGYTF,TGCGCCAGCAGCTTCGGACAGGGGAGCTATGGCTACACCTTC
TRBV29-1,TRBD1,NA,TRBJ1-2,CSVEVGRGDYGYTF,TGCAGCGTTGAAGTTGGCAGGGGGGACTATGGCTACACCTTC
TRBV9,TRBD2,NA,TRBJ2-3,CASSVHPSGRSDTQYF,TGTGCCAGCAGCGTTCATCCTAGCGGGAGGTCAGATACGCAGTATTTT
TRBV5-4,NA,NA,TRBJ1-6,CASSFGVRFDNSPLHF,TGTGCCAGCAGCTTCGGGGTCCGATTTGATAATTCACCCCTCCACTTT
TRBV5-4,NA,NA,TRBJ1-5,CASSLDNQPQHF,TGTGCCAGCAGCTTGGATAATCAGCCCCAGCATTTT
TRBV2,TRBD1,NA,TRBJ1-6,CASSSSGQGYGPLHF,TGTGCCAGCAGTTCCTCGGGACAGGGATATGGACCCCTCCACTTT
TRBV6-2/TRBV6-3,TRBD2,NA,TRBJ2-7,CASSRLAGTYEQYF,TGTGCCAGCAGCCGACTAGCGGGGACCTACGAGCAGTACTTC
TRBV6-1,TRBD1,NA,TRBJ1-1,CASSDPGQGRVQTEAFF,TGTGCCAGCAGTGATCCGGGACAGGGAAGGGTTCAGACTGAAGCTTTCTTT
TRBV28,NA,NA,TRBJ2-7,CASSHSSEYEQYF,TGTGCCAGCAGCCACTCTAGCGAGTACGAGCAGTACTTC
TRBV9,TRBD2,NA,TRBJ2-1,CASSFRSGTGNEQFF,TGTGCCAGCAGCTTCCGAAGCGGGACGGGGAATGAGCAGTTCTTC
TRBV5-4,TRBD1,once,TRBJ2-7,CASSPSGQATYEQYF,TGTGCCAGCAGCCCCTCGGGACAGGCGACCTACGAGCAGTACTTC
TRBV7-6,NA,NA,TRBJ2-2,CASRGDAANTGELFF,TGTGCCAGCAGAGGGGACGCAGCGAACACCGGGGAGCTGTTTTTT
TRBV11-2,TRBD2,NA,TRBJ2-3,CASSPARGLAGGDTQYF,TGTGCCAGCAGCCCTGCCAGAGGGCTAGCGGGAGGAGATACGCAGTATTTT
TRBV7-2,NA,NA,TRBJ2-7,CASSPETRSFGEQYF,TGTGCCAGCAGCCCAGAGACCCGCTCTTTTGGCGAGCAGTACTTC
TRBV5-6,NA,NA,TRBJ2-7,CASSFRGGAAYEQYF,TGTGCCAGCAGCTTCCGGGGCGGTGCAGCCTACGAGCAGTACTTC
TRBV5-1,NA,NA,TRBJ1-4,CASSFSGSRDEKLFF,TGCGCCAGCAGCTTCTCAGGGAGTAGGGATGAAAAACTGTTTTTT
TRBV4-2,NA,NA,TRBJ2-7,CASSQDHFGTSYEQYF,TGTGCCAGCAGCCAAGATCACTTCGGGACCAGCTACGAGCAGTACTTC
TRBV24-1,NA,NA,TRBJ2-7,CATSDPHTGSHEQYF,TGTGCCACCAGTGATCCCCACACAGGTTCCCACGAGCAGTACTTC
TRBV5-1,TRBD1,once,TRBJ2-7,CASSSRDRDYEQYF,TGCGCCAGCAGCTCACGGGACAGAGACTACGAGCAGTACTTC
TRBV27,NA,NA,TRBJ1-1,CASRPTVNTEAFF,TGTGCCAGCAGGCCAACAGTAAACACTGAAGCTTTCTTT
TRBV11-3,TRBD1,NA,TRBJ2-1,CASSPNGGTGSEQFF,TGTGCCAGCAGCCCAAATGGCGGGACAGGGAGTGAGCAGTTCTTC
TRBV18,NA,once,TRBJ1-4,CASSPQGREDEKLFF,TGTGCCAGCTCACCTCAGGGCAGGGAGGATGAAAAACTGTTTTTT
TRBV13,NA,NA,TRBJ2-2,CASSLVGNTGELFF,TGTGCCAGCAGCTTAGTCGGGAACACCGGGGAGCTGTTTTTT
TRBV18,TRBD2,NA,TRBJ2-1,CASTTSGTNNEQFF,TGTGCCAGCACGACTAGCGGGACTAACAATGAGCAGTTCTTC
TRBV30,TRBD2,once,TRBJ2-1,CALGTSGYNEQFF,TGTGCCTTGGGGACTAGCGGTTACAATGAGCAGTTCTTC
TRBV29-1,NA,once,TRBJ2-1,CSGRTTDEQFF,TGCAGCGGACGGACTACCGATGAGCAGTTCTTC
TRBV7-2,NA,NA,TRBJ2-1,CASSLDGFNEQFF,TGTGCCAGCAGCTTAGATGGCTTCAATGAGCAGTTCTTC
TRBV3-1/TRBV3-2,NA,NA,TRBJ1-6,CASRGTDKYNSPLHF,TGTGCCAGCAGGGGGACGGACAAATATAATTCACCCCTCCACTTT
TRBV7-2,TRBD2,NA,TRBJ2-7,CASSLYGTSGYEQYF,TGTGCCAGCAGCTTATATGGGACTAGCGGTTACGAGCAGTACTTC
TRBV5-1,NA,NA,TRBJ2-1,CASSPGGQQNNEQFF,TGCGCCAGCAGCCCCGGGGGACAGCAAAACAATGAGCAGTTCTTC
TRBV12-3/TRBV12-4,TRBD1,NA,TRBJ2-1,CASQNRGEQFF,TGTGCCAGCCAGAACAGGGGTGAGCAGTTCTTC